This passage covers 8 T cell receptor beta chains from one sample sequenced in a study of control samples from healthy donors and cancer patients. The method was immunoSEQ multiplex PCR; TCRdb's version includes in-frame clones alone and lacks a portion of them. The top ten hold 4% to 6% of the sample, which has around 170,000 clones, about 91% seen once. The specimen was blood. These receptors all come from a woman aged 25 to 39 in good health.

This chain links TRBV28 with TRBJ1-6; no firm D call. Between the trimmed V and J ends, which lost 5 bases and 7 bases, there was a span of 6 bases. The CDR3 covers 12 residues. The germline V gene encodes CDR1 MDHEN and CDR2 SYDVKM. The CDR3 sequence: CASSLGNSPLHF. The CDR3 DNA sequence: TGTGCCAGCAGTCTCGGGAATTCACCCCTCCACTTT.

This chain uses TRBV27 with TRBJ2-2; D gene uncertain. CDR1 is MNHEY, CDR2 SMNVEV, per germline (reference sequence). V lost 2 bases and J 5 bases, leaving 9 bases between the germline ends. The CDR3 has 14 amino acids. The CDR3 protein is CASSLESWTGELFF. The CDR3 DNA reads as TGTGCCAGCAGTTTAGAGTCGTGGACCGGGGAGCTGTTTTTT.

The chain joins TRBV30 to TRBJ2-5; 10 bases are a match to TRBD1. Germline CDR1 is GTSNPN and CDR2 is SVGIG (reference sequence). J lost 0 bases, V lost 2 bases, and 6 bases had no gene match. The length of the CDR3 is 16 residues. The CDR3 is CAWSQLGTGDQETQYF. CDR3 bases: TGTGCCTGGAGTCAGCTCGGGACAGGGGACCAAGAGACCCAGTACTTC.

V and J are TRBV5-5 and TRBJ2-6, with 7 bases aligning to TRBD2. The CDR3 consists of 16 residues. Germline CDR1 reads SGHKS; CDR2 reads YYEKEE (reference sequence). Losses at the gene ends were 0 bases for V and 0 bases for J; bases not matched to a gene: 0. The CDR3 DNA reads as TGTGCCAGCAGCTTGGGGGGGGGCTCTGGGGCCAACGTCCTGACTTTC. This gives the protein CASSLGGGSGANVLTF.

The chain is built from TRBV5-1 and TRBJ1-2; TRBD1 aligns across 7 bases. The length of the CDR3 is 17 residues. Germline V CDR1 and CDR2: SGHRS, YFSETQ. The ends lost 4 bases at V and 0 bases at J; junction bases unmatched: 12. This CDR3 is CASSDNRGAAANYGYTF. DNA of the CDR3: TGCGCCAGCAGCGACAACAGGGGCGCTGCGGCTAACTATGGCTACACCTTC.

V is TRBV30 and J is TRBJ1-1; 8 bases fit TRBD1. Germline values: CDR1 GTSNPN, CDR2 SVGIG (reference sequence). The CDR3 extends over 15 amino acids. After removal of 2 bases from V and 3 bases from J, the junction contained 8 bases not matched to a gene. The CDR3 DNA reads TGTGCCTGGAGTTTTTTGACAGGGGAGGACACTGAAGCTTTCTTT. Its protein product is CAWSFLTGEDTEAFF.

V usage is TRBV24-1 and J usage is TRBJ2-1; TRBD1 aligns across 12 bases. The CDR3 totals 15 residues. The germline CDR1 and CDR2 sequences are KGHDR and SFDVKD. V shed 5 bases, J shed 6 bases, and the junction held 4 bases outside the gene matches. CDR3 bases: TGTGCCACCAGTGCGGGACAGGGGGCGAGCAATGAGCAGTTCTTC. It specifies CATSAGQGASNEQFF.

This chain connects TRBV27 to TRBJ2-3; the D gene is possibly TRBD1 (6 bases). The CDR3 contains 13 residues. Germline CDR1 reads MNHEY; CDR2 reads SMNVEV (reference sequence). V was cut by 3 bases and J by 5 bases, with 9 bases left in between. The CDR3 protein is CASSFGGGDTQYF. In nucleotides, the CDR3 is TGTGCCAGCAGTTTTGGGGGCGGAGATACGCAGTATTTT.